This T cell receptor beta chain was found in a study of T cells in Graves' hyperthyroidism and ophthalmopathy. Concerning this clonotype: Its antigen remains unidentified.

RNA transcripts yielded amplified TCR beta CDR3 regions. A set of HTBI primers served as the primers for a first-round RT-PCR of the TCR CDR3. TCRdb reprocessed the multiplex PCR reads with MiXCR, giving one entry per CDR3 protein. The sample contains about 300,000 distinct CDR3 sequences, approximately 19% of which appear only once. A patient was excluded if there was uncontrolled infection, other autoimmune disease, pregnancy or lactation. Points from the study as a whole: Onset of ophthalmopathy came a median roughly 6 months after the model predicted it.

CDR1 and CDR2 (germline): SGHNT, YYREEE (reference sequence). The CDR3 is made up of 16 amino acids. Trimming took 4 bases from V and 2 from J, leaving 16 bases between them. This receptor was obtained from a man in his fifties or sixties with Graves' ophthalmopathy. Material: blood. This chain connects TRBV5-4 to TRBJ1-3; D may be TRBD1 (6 bases). The DNA for the CDR3 is TGTGCCAGCAGCACCCAGATAGGGGGTGCTGGAAACACCATATATTTT. This encodes CASSTQIGGAGNTIYF.